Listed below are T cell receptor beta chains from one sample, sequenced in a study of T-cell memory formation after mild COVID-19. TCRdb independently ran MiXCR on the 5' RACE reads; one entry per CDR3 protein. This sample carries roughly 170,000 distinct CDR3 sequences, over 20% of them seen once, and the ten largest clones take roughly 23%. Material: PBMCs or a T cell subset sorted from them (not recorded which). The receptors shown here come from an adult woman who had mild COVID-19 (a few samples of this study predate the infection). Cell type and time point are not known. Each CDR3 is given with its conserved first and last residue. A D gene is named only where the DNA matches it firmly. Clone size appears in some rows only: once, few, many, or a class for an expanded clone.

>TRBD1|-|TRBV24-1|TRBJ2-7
TGTGCCACGGGGACAGGGAACGAGCAGTACTTC
CATGTGNEQYF
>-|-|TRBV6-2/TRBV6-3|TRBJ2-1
TGTGCCAGCAGTTACTCGATCCGAGGGAGACCCTACAATGAGCAGTTCTTC
CASSYSIRGRPYNEQFF
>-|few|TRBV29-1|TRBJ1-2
TGCAGCGTTGAAGTGGGGGGCTATGGCTACACCTTC
CSVEVGGYGYTF
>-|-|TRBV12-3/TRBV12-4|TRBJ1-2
TGTGCCAGCAGCCCCGGACAGTCGTATGGCTACACCTTC
CASSPGQSYGYTF
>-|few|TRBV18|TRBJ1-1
TGTGCCAGCTCATCCCGTGAGGGCGGTATGAGGCTGGGTGAAGCTTTCTTT
CASSSREGGMRLGEAFF
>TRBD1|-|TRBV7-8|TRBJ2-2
TGTGCCAGCAGCTTTGACGTTGCCGGGACAGGGTCCCCCGGGGAGCTGTTTTTT
CASSFDVAGTGSPGELFF
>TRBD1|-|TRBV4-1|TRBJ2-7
TGCGCCAGCAGCCAAGATAAGGGGGCATCCTACGAGCAGTACTTC
CASSQDKGASYEQYF
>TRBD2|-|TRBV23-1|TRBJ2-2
TGCGCCAGCAGTCAATCGCTAGCGGGAGGGCCTCTCAACGGGGAGCTGTTTTTT
CASSQSLAGGPLNGELFF
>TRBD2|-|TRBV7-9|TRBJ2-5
TGTGCCAGCAGCAATCCCTTGGTAGCGGGGTTTCAAGAGACCCAGTACTTC
CASSNPLVAGFQETQYF
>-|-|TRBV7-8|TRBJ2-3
TGTGCCAGCAGCCAGACTAACACAGATACGCAGTATTTT
CASSQTNTDTQYF